This T cell receptor beta chain was retrieved from a study of T cell responses to AZD1222 COVID-19 vaccine. Whole-study context: Second doses were pooled across both intervals (about 4 or about 12 weeks).

Comment on this clone: Its specificity is unknown.

The assay was immunoSEQ multiplex PCR, and TCRdb's table has in-frame clones only and misses some. Found here are tens of thousands of clones, about 74% of them singletons; the top ten hold roughly 6.6%. Germline CDR1 KGHDR, CDR2 SFDVKD. V was cut by 3 bases and J by 3 bases, with 17 bases left in between. This CDR3 has 17 amino acids. Study outcomes and limitations: There were vaccine-associated CD4 TCRs across spike, dominant at 160-218 and 743-854. Among the donors, most were white British and more were female, and clonal diversity was possibly underestimated.

This clonotype was obtained from an adult in good health. The chain has TRBV24-1 and TRBJ2-1; the D gene is possibly TRBD1 (5 bases). The sequencing used peripheral blood, collected on day 0 of AZD1222 vaccination. CDR3 nucleotides: TGTGCCACCAGTGATATCGCCAGCCAAGGGGTCTACAATGAGCAGTTCTTC. Translating gives CATSDIASQGVYNEQFF.